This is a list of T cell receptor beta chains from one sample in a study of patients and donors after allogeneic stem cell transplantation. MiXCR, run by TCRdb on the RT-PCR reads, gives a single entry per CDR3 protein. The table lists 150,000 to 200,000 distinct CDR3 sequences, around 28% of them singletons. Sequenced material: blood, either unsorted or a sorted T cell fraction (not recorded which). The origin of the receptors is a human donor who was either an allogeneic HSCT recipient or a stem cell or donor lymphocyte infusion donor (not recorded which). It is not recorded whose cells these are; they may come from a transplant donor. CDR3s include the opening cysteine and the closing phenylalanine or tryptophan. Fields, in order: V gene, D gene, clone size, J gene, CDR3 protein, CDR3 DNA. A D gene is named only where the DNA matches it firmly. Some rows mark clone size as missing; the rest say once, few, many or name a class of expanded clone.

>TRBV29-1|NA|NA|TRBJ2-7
CSVEERGDEQYF
TGCAGCGTTGAAGAAAGAGGGGACGAGCAGTACTTC
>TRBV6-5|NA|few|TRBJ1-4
CASSYWGALLIRVF
TGTGCCAGCAGTTACTGGGGGGCGCTTTTAATTCGGGTTTTT
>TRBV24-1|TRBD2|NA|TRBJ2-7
CATSAAQGRTSGTPYEQYF
TGTGCCACCAGTGCCGCACAGGGGAGGACTAGCGGGACCCCCTACGAGCAGTACTTC
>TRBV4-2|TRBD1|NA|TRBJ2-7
CASSQEGGGRDEQYF
TGTGCCAGCAGCCAAGAAGGGGGCGGACGGGACGAGCAGTACTTC
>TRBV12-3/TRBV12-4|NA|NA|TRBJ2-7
CASRELSDSYEQYF
TGTGCCAGCAGGGAGCTCTCCGACTCCTACGAGCAGTACTTC
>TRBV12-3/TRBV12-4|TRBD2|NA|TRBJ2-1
CASSTSAEQFF
TGTGCCAGCAGCACTAGCGCTGAGCAGTTCTTC
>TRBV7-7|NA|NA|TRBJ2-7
CASSFWLGREQYF
TGTGCTAGCAGCTTTTGGCTAGGCCGGGAGCAGTACTTC
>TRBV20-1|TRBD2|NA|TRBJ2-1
CSASGLGYNEQFF
TGCAGTGCTTCGGGACTAGGTTACAATGAGCAGTTCTTC
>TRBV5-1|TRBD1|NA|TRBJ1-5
CASSLEGQGNQPQHF
TGCGCCAGCAGCTTAGAAGGACAGGGAAATCAGCCCCAGCATTTT
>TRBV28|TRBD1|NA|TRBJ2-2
CASTPRGQGTWNTGELFF
TGTGCCAGCACCCCGCGAGGACAGGGGACTTGGAACACCGGGGAGCTGTTTTTT
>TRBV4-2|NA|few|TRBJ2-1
CASSQDGLYNEQFF
TGTGCCAGCAGCCAAGACGGCCTCTACAATGAGCAGTTCTTC
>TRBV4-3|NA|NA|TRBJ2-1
CASSPLDNEQFF
TGCGCCAGCAGCCCACTAGACAATGAGCAGTTCTTC
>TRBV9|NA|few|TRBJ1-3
CASSPVGVRNTIYF
TGTGCCAGCAGCCCAGTGGGGGTTAGGAACACCATATATTTT
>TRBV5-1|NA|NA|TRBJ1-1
CASSLMVQGGAFF
TGCGCCAGCAGCTTGATGGTCCAGGGAGGGGCTTTCTTT
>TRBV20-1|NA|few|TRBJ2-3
CTPLGLVGTDTQYF
TGCACCCCACTCGGGCTAGTAGGCACAGATACGCAGTATTTT
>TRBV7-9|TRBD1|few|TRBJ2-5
CASSNRGETQYF
TGTGCCAGCAGCAACAGGGGAGAGACCCAGTACTTC
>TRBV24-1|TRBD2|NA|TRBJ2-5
CATSDFSGEREATQYF
TGTGCCACCAGTGATTTTAGCGGGGAGCGGGAGGCGACCCAGTACTTC
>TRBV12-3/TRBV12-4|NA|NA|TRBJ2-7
CASSLWGGTYEQYF
TGTGCCAGCAGTTTATGGGGCGGGACCTACGAGCAGTACTTC
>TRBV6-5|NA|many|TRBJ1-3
CASTTPTESSGNTIYF
TGTGCCAGCACTACCCCCACTGAGAGCTCTGGAAACACCATATATTTT
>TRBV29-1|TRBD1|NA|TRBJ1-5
CSVSDRYSPQHF
TGCAGCGTTTCGGACAGGTATAGTCCCCAGCATTTT
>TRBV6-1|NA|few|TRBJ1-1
CASSESLNTEAFF
TGTGCCAGCAGTGAAAGCTTGAACACTGAAGCTTTCTTT
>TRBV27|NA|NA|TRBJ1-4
CASSPWENEKLFF
TGTGCCAGCAGTCCCTGGGAAAATGAAAAACTGTTTTTT
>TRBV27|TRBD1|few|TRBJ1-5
CASSPLGYNRGFINQPQHF
TGTGCCAGCAGTCCCCTCGGATACAACAGGGGTTTCATCAATCAGCCCCAGCATTTT
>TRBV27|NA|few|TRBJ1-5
CASSPVPGQIGQPQHF
TGTGCCAGCAGTCCAGTCCCGGGACAAATTGGCCAGCCCCAGCATTTT
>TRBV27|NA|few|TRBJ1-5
CASGSNQPQHF
TGTGCCAGCGGAAGCAATCAGCCCCAGCATTTT
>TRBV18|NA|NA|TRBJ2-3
CASSPGLGTDTQYF
TGTGCCAGCTCACCGGGACTCGGCACAGATACGCAGTATTTT
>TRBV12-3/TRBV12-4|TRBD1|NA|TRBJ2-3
CASTNRGRPDTQYF
TGTGCCAGCACCAACAGGGGGCGTCCAGATACGCAGTATTTT
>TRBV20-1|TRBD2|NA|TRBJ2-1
CSASSASGRAHYEQFF
TGCAGTGCTAGCTCCGCTAGCGGGAGGGCCCACTATGAGCAGTTCTTC
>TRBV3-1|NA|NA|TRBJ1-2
CASSQVIANYGYTF
TGTGCCAGCAGCCAAGTTATAGCGAACTATGGCTACACCTTC
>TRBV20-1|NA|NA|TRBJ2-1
CSASYFNEQFF
TGCAGTGCTAGCTATTTTAATGAGCAGTTCTTC
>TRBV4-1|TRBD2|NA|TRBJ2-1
CASSHLLAGGEQFF
TGCGCCAGCAGCCATCTCTTAGCGGGAGGTGAGCAGTTCTTC
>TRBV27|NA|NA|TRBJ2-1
CASSLWVFSSYNEQFF
TGTGCCAGCAGTTTATGGGTATTTAGCTCCTACAATGAGCAGTTCTTC
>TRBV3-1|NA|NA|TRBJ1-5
CASSRLNQPQHF
TGTGCCAGCAGCCGACTTAATCAGCCCCAGCATTTT
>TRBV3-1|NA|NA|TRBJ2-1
CASSRGTPTNGGIGEQFF
TGTGCCAGCAGCCGAGGCACTCCAACTAACGGAGGGATTGGTGAGCAGTTCTTC
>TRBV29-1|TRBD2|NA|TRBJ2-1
CSVLAGFYNEQFF
TGCAGCGTTCTAGCGGGCTTTTACAATGAGCAGTTCTTC
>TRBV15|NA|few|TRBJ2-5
CATSRDAPSSIQTQYF
TGTGCCACCAGCAGAGACGCCCCTAGCAGCATACAGACCCAGTACTTC
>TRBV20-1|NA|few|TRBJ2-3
CRTGSGDTQYF
TGCAGGACAGGGAGCGGGGATACGCAGTATTTT
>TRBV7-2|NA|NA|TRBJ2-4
CASSLGGLENIQYF
TGTGCCAGCAGCTTAGGGGGGCTGGAAAACATTCAGTACTTC
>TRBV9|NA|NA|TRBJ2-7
CASSGGLGLRIYEQYF
TGTGCCAGCAGCGGTGGGTTGGGGCTTAGAATCTACGAGCAGTACTTC
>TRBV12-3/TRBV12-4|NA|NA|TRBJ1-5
CASSRVGGQPQHF
TGTGCCAGCAGTCGTGTCGGGGGTCAGCCCCAGCATTTT
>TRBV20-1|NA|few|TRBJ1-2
CSAHPEDIRYGYTF
TGCAGTGCGCACCCTGAGGACATCCGCTATGGCTACACCTTC
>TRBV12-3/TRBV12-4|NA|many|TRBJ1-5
CASSLWPGQPQHF
TGTGCCAGCAGTTTATGGCCGGGACAGCCCCAGCATTTT
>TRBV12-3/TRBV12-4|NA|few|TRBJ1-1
CASSFGGTVSEAFF
TGTGCCAGCAGTTTTGGGGGGACGGTTTCTGAAGCTTTCTTT
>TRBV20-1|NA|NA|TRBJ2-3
CSASGVTSTDTQYF
TGCAGTGCTAGTGGGGTGACTAGCACAGATACGCAGTATTTT
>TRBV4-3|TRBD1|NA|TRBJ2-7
CASSQDILGQGTYEQYF
TGCGCCAGCAGCCAAGATATTCTAGGACAGGGGACCTACGAGCAGTACTTC
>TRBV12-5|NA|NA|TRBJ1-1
CASGSVRENTEAFF
TGTGCTAGTGGTTCAGTAAGGGAGAACACTGAAGCTTTCTTT
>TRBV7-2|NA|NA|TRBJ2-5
CASSSGRQETQYF
TGTGCCAGCAGCTCGGGACGACAGGAGACCCAGTACTTC
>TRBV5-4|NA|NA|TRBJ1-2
CASSLAPGGDYGYTF
TGTGCCAGCAGCTTGGCGCCAGGAGGTGACTATGGCTACACCTTC
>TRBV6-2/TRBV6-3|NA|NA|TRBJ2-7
CASRAGTYEQYF
TGTGCCAGCAGGGCCGGAACCTACGAGCAGTACTTC